This TCR beta chain was captured by sequencing in a study of breast tumors, draining lymph nodes, adjacent tissues. The V gene end was trimmed by 0 bases and the J gene end by 2 bases; junction bases not matched to a gene: 7. CDR1 is DFQATT and CDR2 is SNEGSKA in the germline V gene (reference sequence). The CDR3 is 16 amino acids. Concerning this clonotype itself: This may arise from a read error, as a much more abundant clone is one base away.

Each CDR3 protein is one row after TCRdb ran MiXCR on the multiplex PCR reads. The sample lists 30,000 to 40,000 distinct CDR3 sequences, roughly 36% occurring once. This sequence originates from a female donor with breast cancer. Some clones in this sample may be carry-over from other donors' samples. This chain connects TRBV20-1 to TRBJ1-5; the match to TRBD1 covers 7 bases. Specimen: breast tumor tissue. CDR3 region: CSARDRQGPRNQPQHF. In DNA, the CDR3 is TGCAGTGCTAGAGATCGACAGGGTCCCCGCAATCAGCCCCAGCATTTT.